This record concerns one T cell receptor (beta chain) sequence. Its antigen remains unknown. According to the study, genomic DNA was the template for TCR beta VDJ and CDR3 profiling. TCRdb independently ran MiXCR on the reads; one entry per CDR3 protein. The sample holds fewer than 200,000 distinct CDR3 sequences; 45% to 60% are singletons and the top ten take approximately 13%. The data belong to a study of CD8+CD57+ T cells in acquired aplastic anemia. Study-wide points: With respect to CD8+ Simpson's diversity, patients and controls did not differ significantly.

CDR3 length: 12 amino acids. Germline V lookup: CDR1 LNHDA, CDR2 SQIVND (reference sequence). V was shortened by 6 bases and J by 5 bases, with 10 bases between the two germline ends. Flow cytometry had shown expanded CD8+CD57+ cells in the patients chosen for sequencing. The TCR sequence derives from a human donor with aplastic anemia. This rearrangement joins TRBV19 to TRBJ1-1; D is unclear. Sequencing was done on a sample of sorted CD4+, CD8+, or CD8+CD57+ T cells (not recorded which) from PBMCs. The CDR3 sequence: CASRTGPTEAFF. The CDR3 nucleotides are TGTGCCAGTAGGACCGGACCTACTGAAGCTTTCTTT.